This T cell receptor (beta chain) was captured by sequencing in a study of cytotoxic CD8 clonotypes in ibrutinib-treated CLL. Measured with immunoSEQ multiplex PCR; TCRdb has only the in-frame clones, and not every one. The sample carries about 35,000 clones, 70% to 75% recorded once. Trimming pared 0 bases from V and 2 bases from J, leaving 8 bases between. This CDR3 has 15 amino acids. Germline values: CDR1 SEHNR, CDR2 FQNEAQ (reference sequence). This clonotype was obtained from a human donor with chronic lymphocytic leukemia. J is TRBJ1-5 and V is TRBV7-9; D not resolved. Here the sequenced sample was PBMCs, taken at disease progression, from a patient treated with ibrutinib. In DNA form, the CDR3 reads TGTGCCAGCAGCTTAGCAGGGCCGGGCAATCAGCCCCAGCATTTT. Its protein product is CASSLAGPGNQPQHF.